This record covers a single T cell receptor beta chain. The antigen is not known. These data originate in a study of cytomegalovirus exposure and HLA in healthy donors. Study observations and caveats: Clonal expansion was found to be greater in HLA-associated TCR beta chains than in equally common others in a later analysis. In a later analysis, a missense DCLRE1C variant was linked to TCR beta V- and J-gene trimming. TRBV6-2, TRBV6-3 and other indistinguishable V segments were excluded.

Vbeta (60) and Jbeta (13) primers were used in the PCR. Clones were read by immunoSEQ multiplex PCR, and TCRdb kept only the in-frame ones, dropping some. The sample comprises tens of thousands of clones, over 55% of which are singletons, and about 6.7% rests with the top ten. This CDR3 is built from 16 residues. In germline, CDR1 is SGHDT, CDR2 YYEEEE. V was pared by 4 bases and J by 4 bases, with 10 bases of the junction left unmatched. The donors (healthy individuals) were bone marrow donors. The sequence came from a woman aged 30 to 39 in good health and CMV-seronegative. The chain links TRBV5-6 to TRBJ2-5; TRBD2 aligns across 10 bases. Sequencing was carried out using PBMCs. In nucleotides, the CDR3 is TGTGCCAGCAGCCTCAAGAGCGGGAGGGGGGGAGAGACCCAGTACTTC. Protein: CASSLKSGRGGETQYF.